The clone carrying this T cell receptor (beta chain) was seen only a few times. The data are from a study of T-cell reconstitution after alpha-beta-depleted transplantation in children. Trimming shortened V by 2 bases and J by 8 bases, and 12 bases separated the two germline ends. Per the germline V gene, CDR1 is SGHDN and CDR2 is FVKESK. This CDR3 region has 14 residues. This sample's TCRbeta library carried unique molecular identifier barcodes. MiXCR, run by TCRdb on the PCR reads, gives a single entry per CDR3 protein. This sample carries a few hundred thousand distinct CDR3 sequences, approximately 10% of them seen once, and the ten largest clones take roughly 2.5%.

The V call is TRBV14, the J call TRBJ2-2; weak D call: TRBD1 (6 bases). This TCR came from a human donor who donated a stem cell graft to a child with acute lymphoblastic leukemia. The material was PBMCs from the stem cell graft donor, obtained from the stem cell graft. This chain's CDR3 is CASSQPDRSGELFF. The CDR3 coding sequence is TGTGCCAGCAGCCAACCCGACAGGTCGGGGGAGCTGTTTTTT.